This T cell receptor (beta chain) was captured in a study of blood T cell repertoires in COVID-19. Study overall: Researchers got acute and convalescent COVID-19 samples from the United States, Italy and Spain. Sources were T cells, B-cell-depleted T cells, or PBMCs; the material itself was cDNA or gDNA.

A Seattle source enrolled patients during active infection and followed them longitudinally. Per the study methods: Amplification of reference gene primers provided the estimated nucleated cell counts. Produced via immunoSEQ multiplex PCR; TCRdb's table is partial and in-frame only. That table supplies the V and J calls and clone size; D and trimming were determined from the DNA. The sample shows around 49,000 clones, more than 80% of them seen only once. The CDR3 is 13 residues long. The ends lost 3 bases at V and 8 bases at J; junction bases unmatched: 7. Germline lookup yields CDR1 GTSNPN and CDR2 SVGIG (reference sequence).

The sample was peripheral blood. This TCR was sampled from a man aged 55-75 years with COVID-19, enrolled during active disease. This chain links TRBV30 with TRBJ1-2, with 9 bases that match TRBD1. As DNA, the CDR3 is TGTGCCTGGAGCTCGGAACAGGGGGCGGGCTACACCTTC. This codes for CAWSSEQGAGYTF.